The 2 T cell receptor beta chains presented below share a single source sample, sequenced in a study of T-cell reconstitution after alpha-beta-depleted transplantation in children. A library of TCRbeta sequences, prepared with unique molecular identifiers, was generated. Using its own MiXCR run on the PCR reads, TCRdb lists one record per CDR3 protein. This table has 250,000 to 400,000 distinct CDR3 sequences, approximately 23% appearing once. The input for sequencing was PBMCs, mostly from graft donor cells, taken 180 days after TCRalphabeta/CD19-depleted stem cell transplant. These receptor sequences come from a male patient aged 10 to 17 who had a stem cell transplant for acute lymphoblastic leukemia, so the T cells may come from the graft donor.

This clonotype showed up just once. The genes are TRBV10-1 and TRBJ2-1; D perhaps matches TRBD2 (6 bases). CDR3 length: 15 residues. The germline V gene encodes CDR1 WNHNN and CDR2 SYGVQD (reference sequence). V was shortened by 4 bases and J by 7 bases, with 17 bases between the two germline ends. The CDR3 region is CASSGAPGVVNEQFF. The CDR3 nucleotides read TGCGCCAGCAGTGGGGCCCCGGGAGTTGTGAATGAGCAGTTCTTC.

This clonotype turned up a few times. The chain is built from TRBV10-3 and TRBJ1-5; TRBD1 matches 10 bases. Germline V gene lookup returns CDR1 ENHRY and CDR2 SYGVKD. Losses at the gene ends were 4 bases for V and 5 bases for J; bases not matched to a gene: 14. The CDR3 consists of 18 residues. CDR3 bases: TGTGCCATCAGTGCAGTATTTAACTGGGACAGGGGTGATCAGCCCCAGCATTTT. Translated: CAISAVFNWDRGDQPQHF.